This T cell receptor beta chain was identified in a study of blood T cell repertoires in COVID-19. Study-wide background: COVID-19 samples from acute and convalescent phases originated in the United States, Italy and Spain. The analysed material was cDNA or gDNA that came from T cells, B-cell-depleted T cells, or PBMCs.

In the study's own analysis: The authors estimated nucleated cell counts from reference gene primer amplification. Clones were read by immunoSEQ multiplex PCR, and TCRdb kept only the in-frame ones, dropping some. The D gene and trimming were derived from the DNA, and the V and J assignments and clone size from that table. Of 95,000 to 110,000 clones listed, roughly 90% were seen once; the top ten hold around 3.8%. Germline CDR1 reads SGHAT; CDR2 reads FQDESV (reference sequence). The CDR3 covers 13 residues. Trimming took off 3 bases at V and 5 bases at J, with 10 bases between the two ends. Sequenced: peripheral blood. The chain recombines TRBV11-1 with TRBJ1-1; D gene uncertain. The origin of this receptor is a woman aged 55-69 years with acute or convalescent COVID-19. The CDR3 sequence is CASSFSERTEAFF. Here the CDR3 DNA reads TGTGCCAGCAGCTTCTCAGAGAGGACTGAAGCTTTCTTT.